This TCR beta chain was sequenced during a study of blood T cell repertoires in COVID-19. Study-level background: The study drew acute and convalescent COVID-19 samples from the United States, Italy and Spain. T cells, B-cell-depleted T cells, or PBMCs provided the cDNA or gDNA that served as material.

This CDR3 is 15 amino acids long. Trimming took 6 bases from V and 8 from J; bases not matched to a gene: 12. Germline CDR1 and CDR2: SGHAT and FQNNGV. Assay: immunoSEQ multiplex PCR; the TCRdb copy retains only in-frame clones and omits some. The data contain some 14,000 clones, roughly four fifths of them seen just once; the ten biggest clones take up over 20%. The gene calls are TRBV11-2 and TRBJ2-1, with 8 bases that match TRBD2. Sequencing input: peripheral blood. This sequence was found in a man of 80 years or more with active or convalescent COVID-19. The CDR3 DNA is TGTGCCAGCAGGGAGTATAGCGGGGTTATATATGAGCAGTTCTTC. Amino acid sequence: CASREYSGVIYEQFF.